These T cell receptor beta chains were read from a single sample in a study of blood T cell repertoires in COVID-19. Clones were sequenced by immunoSEQ multiplex PCR, and TCRdb holds only the in-frame ones, with some missing. The sample shows 50,000 to 75,000 clones, about 78% of them seen only once. The material sequenced was peripheral blood. The receptors derive from a man aged 80 or over with active or convalescent COVID-19. Each CDR3 is given with its conserved first and last residue. Each record gives: D gene, J gene, V gene, clone size, CDR3 DNA, CDR3 protein. D genes are given only for firm matches. Size values are once, few and many counts, or a class for expanded clones, and some rows have none.

TRBD1	TRBJ2-5	TRBV24-1	-	TGTGCCACCAGTGAGGAAAGCAGGGGGTCAGGAGAGACCCAGTACTTC	CATSEESRGSGETQYF
TRBD2	TRBJ2-1	TRBV29-1	-	TGCAGCGTTGTAGCAAGCGGGAGCTCTCACAATGAGCAGTTCTTC	CSVVASGSSHNEQFF
TRBD1	TRBJ2-3	TRBV19	few	TGTGCCAGTAGTCAATGGACAGGAGGCACAGATACGCAGTATTTT	CASSQWTGGTDTQYF
TRBD2	TRBJ2-7	TRBV27	-	TGTGCCAGCAGTTCAGCGGGAGCTGGTGCAGGGGAGCAGTACTTC	CASSSAGAGAGEQYF
TRBD1	TRBJ2-5	TRBV4-3	-	TGCGCCAGCAGCCAAAACGCAGGGGGCCGGGAGACCCAGTACTTC	CASSQNAGGRETQYF
-	TRBJ2-3	TRBV5-5	few	TGTGCCAGCAGCCCGGGCACAGATACGCAGTATTTT	CASSPGTDTQYF
TRBD1	TRBJ1-5	TRBV27	-	TGTGCCAGCAGTTTATACACAGGGGGTGGTAATCAGCCCCAGCATTTT	CASSLYTGGGNQPQHF
TRBD1	TRBJ1-6	TRBV2	-	TGTGCCAGCAGTGAAGGGGACAGGTTTAATTCACCCCTCCACTTT	CASSEGDRFNSPLHF
TRBD2	TRBJ2-6	TRBV29-1	-	TGCAGCGTGGGGCGGGAGTCAGGTTCTGGGGCCAACGTCCTGACTTTC	CSVGRESGSGANVLTF
-	TRBJ1-2	TRBV19	-	TGTGCCAGTACCACAGGGTTGATGCGAGGGTACTATGGCTACACCTTC	CASTTGLMRGYYGYTF
TRBD1	TRBJ1-2	TRBV6-6	-	TGTGCCAGCAGCGGAACAGGGGGTAACTATGGCTACACCTTC	CASSGTGGNYGYTF
TRBD1	TRBJ1-5	TRBV29-1	few	TGCAGCGTTGGGGACAGTGCGGAGCCCCAGCATTTT	CSVGDSAEPQHF